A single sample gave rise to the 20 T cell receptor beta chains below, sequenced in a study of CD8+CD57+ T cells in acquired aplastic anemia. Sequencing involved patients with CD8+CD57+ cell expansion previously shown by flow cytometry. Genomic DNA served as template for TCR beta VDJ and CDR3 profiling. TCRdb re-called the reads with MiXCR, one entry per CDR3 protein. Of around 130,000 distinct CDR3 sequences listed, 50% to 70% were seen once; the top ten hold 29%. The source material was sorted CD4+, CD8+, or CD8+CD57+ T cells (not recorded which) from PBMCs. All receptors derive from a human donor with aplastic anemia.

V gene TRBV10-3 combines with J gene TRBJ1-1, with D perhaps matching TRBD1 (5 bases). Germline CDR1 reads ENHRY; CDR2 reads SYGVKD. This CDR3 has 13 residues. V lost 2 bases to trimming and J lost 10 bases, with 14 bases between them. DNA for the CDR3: TGTGCCATCAGTGAGGATCCCGGGGGAGTAGCTTTCTTT. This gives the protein CAISEDPGGVAFF.

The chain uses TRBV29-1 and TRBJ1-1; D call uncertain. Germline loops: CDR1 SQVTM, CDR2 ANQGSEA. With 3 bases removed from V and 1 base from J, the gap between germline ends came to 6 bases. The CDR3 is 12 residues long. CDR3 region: CSVDRSNTEAFF. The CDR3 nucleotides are TGCAGCGTTGACAGATCGAACACTGAAGCTTTCTTT.

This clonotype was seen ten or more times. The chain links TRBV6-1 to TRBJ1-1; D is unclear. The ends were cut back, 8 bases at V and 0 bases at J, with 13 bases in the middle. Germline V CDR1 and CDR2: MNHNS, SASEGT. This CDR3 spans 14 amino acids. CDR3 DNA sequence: TGTGCCAGCCCCAAACGGCGAATGAACACTGAAGCTTTCTTT. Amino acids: CASPKRRMNTEAFF.

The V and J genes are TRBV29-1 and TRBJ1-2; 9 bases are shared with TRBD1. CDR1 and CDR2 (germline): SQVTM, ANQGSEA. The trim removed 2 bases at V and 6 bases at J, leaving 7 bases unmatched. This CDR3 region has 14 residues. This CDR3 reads CSVERDRETNGYTF. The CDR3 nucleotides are TGCAGCGTTGAAAGGGACAGGGAGACAAATGGCTACACCTTC.

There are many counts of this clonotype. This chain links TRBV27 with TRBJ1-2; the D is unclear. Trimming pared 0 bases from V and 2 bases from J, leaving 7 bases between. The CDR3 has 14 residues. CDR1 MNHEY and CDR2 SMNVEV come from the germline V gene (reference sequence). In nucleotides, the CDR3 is TGTGCCAGCAGTTTATCGTGGCCAAACTATGGCTACACCTTC. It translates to CASSLSWPNYGYTF.

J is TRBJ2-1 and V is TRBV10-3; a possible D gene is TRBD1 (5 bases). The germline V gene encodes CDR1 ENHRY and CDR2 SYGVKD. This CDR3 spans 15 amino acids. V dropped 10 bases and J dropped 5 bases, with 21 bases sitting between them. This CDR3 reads CASSNRDRGDNEQFF. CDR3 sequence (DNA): TGTGCCAGCTCAAATAGGGATAGGGGTGACAATGAGCAGTTCTTC.

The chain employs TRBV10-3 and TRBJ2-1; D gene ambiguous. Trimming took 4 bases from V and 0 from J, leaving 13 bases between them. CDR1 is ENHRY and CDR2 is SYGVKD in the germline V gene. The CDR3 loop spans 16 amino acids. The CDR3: CAISAGGGASYNEQFF. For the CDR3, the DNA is TGTGCCATCAGTGCTGGCGGTGGCGCCTCCTACAATGAGCAGTTCTTC.

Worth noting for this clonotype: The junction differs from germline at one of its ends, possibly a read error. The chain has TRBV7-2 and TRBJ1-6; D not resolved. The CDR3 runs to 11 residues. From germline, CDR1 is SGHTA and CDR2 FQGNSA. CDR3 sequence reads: CASTDNSPLHF. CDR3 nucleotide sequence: TGTGCCAGCACCGATAATTCGCCCCTCCACTTT.

Written as DNA, the CDR3 is TGCGCCAGCAGCCAAGATCACAGACCTCAGCCCCAGCATTTT. Its translation is CASSQDHRPQPQHF. The chain is built from TRBV10-2 and TRBJ1-5; D not certain. The germline V gene encodes CDR1 WSHSY and CDR2 SAAADI. CDR3 length: 14 amino acids. The V end lost 6 bases, the J end lost 6 bases, and 15 bases lay between the germline ends.

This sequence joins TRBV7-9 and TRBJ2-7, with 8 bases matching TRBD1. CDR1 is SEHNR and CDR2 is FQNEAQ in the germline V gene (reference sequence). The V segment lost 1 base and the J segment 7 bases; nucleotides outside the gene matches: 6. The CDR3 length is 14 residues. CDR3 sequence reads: CASSLGRGRGEQYF. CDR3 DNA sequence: TGTGCCAGCAGCTTAGGCAGGGGGCGAGGGGAGCAGTACTTC.

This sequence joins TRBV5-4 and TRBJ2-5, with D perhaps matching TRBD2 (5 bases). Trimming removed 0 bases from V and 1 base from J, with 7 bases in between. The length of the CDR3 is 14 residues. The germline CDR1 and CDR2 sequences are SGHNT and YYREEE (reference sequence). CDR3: CASSLVGSQETQYF. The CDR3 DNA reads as TGTGCCAGCAGCTTGGTTGGGAGCCAAGAGACCCAGTACTTC.

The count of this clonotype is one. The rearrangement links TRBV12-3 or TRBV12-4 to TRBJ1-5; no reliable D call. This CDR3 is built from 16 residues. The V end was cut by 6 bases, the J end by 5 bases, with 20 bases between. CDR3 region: CASSPGWLGRDQPQHF. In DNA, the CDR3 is TGTGCCAGCAGCCCGGGTTGGTTAGGTAGGGATCAGCCCCAGCATTTT.

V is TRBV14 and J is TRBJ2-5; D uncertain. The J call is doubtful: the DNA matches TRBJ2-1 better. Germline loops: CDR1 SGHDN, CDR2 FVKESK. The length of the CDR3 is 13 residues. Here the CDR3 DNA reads TGTGCCAGCAGCCAAGATCGGCTGGGGGAGCAGTTCTTC. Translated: CASSQDRLGEQFF.

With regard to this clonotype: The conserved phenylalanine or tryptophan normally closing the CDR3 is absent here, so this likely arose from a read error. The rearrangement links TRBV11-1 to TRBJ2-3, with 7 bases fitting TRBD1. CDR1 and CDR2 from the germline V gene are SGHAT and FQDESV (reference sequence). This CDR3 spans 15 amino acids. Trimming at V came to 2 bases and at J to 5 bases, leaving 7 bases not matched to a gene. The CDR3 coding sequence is TGTGCCAGCAGCTTACGACAGGGCATGATAGATACGCAGTATCTT. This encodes CASSLRQGMIDTQYL.

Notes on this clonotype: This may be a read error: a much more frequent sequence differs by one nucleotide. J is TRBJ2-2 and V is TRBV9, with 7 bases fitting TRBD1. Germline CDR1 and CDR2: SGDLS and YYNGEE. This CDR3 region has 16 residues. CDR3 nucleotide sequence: TGTGTCAGCAGCCACAGACAGGGTGAAGTAGCCGGGGAGCTGTTTTTT. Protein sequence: CVSSHRQGEVAGELFF.

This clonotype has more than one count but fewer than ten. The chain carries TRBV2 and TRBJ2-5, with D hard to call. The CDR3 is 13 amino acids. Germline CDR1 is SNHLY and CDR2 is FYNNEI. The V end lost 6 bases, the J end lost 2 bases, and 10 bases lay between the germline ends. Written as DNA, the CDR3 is TGTGCCAGCAGACCCGGAGCACAAGAGACCCAGTACTTC. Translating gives CASRPGAQETQYF.

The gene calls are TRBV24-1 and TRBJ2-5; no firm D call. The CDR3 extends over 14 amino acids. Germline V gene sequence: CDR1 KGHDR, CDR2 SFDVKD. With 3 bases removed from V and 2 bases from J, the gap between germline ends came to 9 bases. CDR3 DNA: TGTGCCACCAGTGATGGCGGCGGACAAGAGACCCAGTACTTC. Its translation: CATSDGGGQETQYF.

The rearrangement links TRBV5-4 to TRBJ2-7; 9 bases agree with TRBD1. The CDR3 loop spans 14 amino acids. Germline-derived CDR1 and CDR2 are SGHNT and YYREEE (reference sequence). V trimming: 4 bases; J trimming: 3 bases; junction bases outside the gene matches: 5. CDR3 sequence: CASSVGQGNYEQYF. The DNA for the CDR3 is TGTGCCAGCAGCGTGGGACAGGGAAACTACGAGCAGTACTTC.

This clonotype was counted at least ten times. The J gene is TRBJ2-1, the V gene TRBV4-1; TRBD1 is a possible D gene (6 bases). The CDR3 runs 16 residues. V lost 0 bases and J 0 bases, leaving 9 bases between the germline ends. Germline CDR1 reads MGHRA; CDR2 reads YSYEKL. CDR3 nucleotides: TGCGCCAGCAGCCAAGATGACAGGACCTCCTACAATGAGCAGTTCTTC. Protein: CASSQDDRTSYNEQFF.

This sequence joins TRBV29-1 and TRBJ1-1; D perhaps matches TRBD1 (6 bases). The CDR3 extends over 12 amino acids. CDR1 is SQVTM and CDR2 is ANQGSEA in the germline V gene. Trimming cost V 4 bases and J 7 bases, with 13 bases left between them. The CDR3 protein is CSVGGGAHEAFF. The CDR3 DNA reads TGCAGCGTTGGAGGGGGGGCCCATGAAGCTTTCTTT.